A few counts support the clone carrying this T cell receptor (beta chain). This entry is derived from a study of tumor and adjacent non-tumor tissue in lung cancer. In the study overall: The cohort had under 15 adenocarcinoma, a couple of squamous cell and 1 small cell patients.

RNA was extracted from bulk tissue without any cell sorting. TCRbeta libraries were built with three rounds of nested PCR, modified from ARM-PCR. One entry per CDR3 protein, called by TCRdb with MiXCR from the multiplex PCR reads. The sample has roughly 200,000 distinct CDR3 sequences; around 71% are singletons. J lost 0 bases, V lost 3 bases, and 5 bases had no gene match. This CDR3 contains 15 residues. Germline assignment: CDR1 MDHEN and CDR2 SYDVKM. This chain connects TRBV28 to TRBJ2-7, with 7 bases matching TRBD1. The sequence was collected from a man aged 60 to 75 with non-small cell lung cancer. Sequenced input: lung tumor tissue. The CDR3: CASSFRDRHSYEQYF. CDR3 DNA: TGTGCCAGCAGTTTCCGGGACAGACACTCCTACGAGCAGTACTTC.